Here is one T cell receptor (beta chain) with its context. Its matching antigen is unknown. The sample belongs to a study of cytomegalovirus exposure and HLA in healthy donors. It was with 60 Vbeta and 13 Jbeta primers that the PCR ran. In the authors' workflow: A follow-up analysis tallied 73 million or so unique TCR beta chains, 9 million to 11 million shared. This table comes from immunoSEQ multiplex PCR, and its TCRdb copy is limited to in-frame clones, with some not included. V, J and clone size reflect that table, while D and trimming were determined from the DNA. The sample has about 64,000 clones, about 85% seen once; the top ten hold approximately 12%. The CDR3 is 14 amino acids. CDR1 is KGHSH, CDR2 LQKENI, per germline. Trimming stripped 3 bases from V and 4 bases from J, with 12 bases between. Whole-study results and caveats: The authors later found most CMV-associated TCR beta chains appeared HLA-restricted. An Asian-associated ancestry cluster reportedly showed fewer N-insertions than the approximately 700-donor mean in a later analysis.

The receptor comes from a female donor in good health and CMV-seronegative. Material for sequencing was PBMCs. The chain uses TRBV18 and TRBJ1-2, with D possibly matching TRBD1 (6 bases). CDR3 region: CASSPDSVSYGYTF. For the CDR3, the DNA is TGTGCCAGCTCACCGGACAGCGTTAGCTATGGCTACACCTTC.